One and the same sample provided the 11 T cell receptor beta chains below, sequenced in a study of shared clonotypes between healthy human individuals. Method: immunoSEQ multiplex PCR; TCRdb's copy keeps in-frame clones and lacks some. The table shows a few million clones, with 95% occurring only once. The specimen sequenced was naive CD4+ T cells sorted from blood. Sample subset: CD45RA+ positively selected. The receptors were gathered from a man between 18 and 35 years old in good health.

CDR3: CASSSGQGTYEQYF. The CDR3 DNA reads as TGTGCCAGCAGCTCTGGACAGGGCACCTACGAGCAGTACTTC. The rearrangement uses TRBV9 and TRBJ2-7, with 8 bases matching TRBD1. V shed 4 bases and J 2 bases; nucleotides not matched to a gene: 5. The CDR3 contains 14 residues. CDR1 and CDR2 from the germline V gene are SGDLS and YYNGEE.

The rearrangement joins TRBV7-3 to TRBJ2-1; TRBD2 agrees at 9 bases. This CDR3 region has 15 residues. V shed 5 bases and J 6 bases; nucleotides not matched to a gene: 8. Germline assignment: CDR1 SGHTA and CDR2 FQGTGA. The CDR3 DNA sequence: TGTGCCAGCAGCGAAGGCCTAGCGGGGATCAATGAGCAGTTCTTC. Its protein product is CASSEGLAGINEQFF.

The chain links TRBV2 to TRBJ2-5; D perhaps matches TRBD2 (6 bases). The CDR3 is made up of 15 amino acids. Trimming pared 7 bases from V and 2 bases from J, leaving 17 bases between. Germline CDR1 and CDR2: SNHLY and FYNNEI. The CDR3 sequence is CASIQQGLPQETQYF. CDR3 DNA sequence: TGTGCCAGCATCCAACAAGGACTACCACAAGAGACCCAGTACTTC.

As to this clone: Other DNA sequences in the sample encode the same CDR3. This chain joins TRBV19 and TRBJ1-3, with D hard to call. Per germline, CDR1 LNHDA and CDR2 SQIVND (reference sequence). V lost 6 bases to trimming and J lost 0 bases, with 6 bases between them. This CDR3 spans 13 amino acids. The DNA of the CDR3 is TGTGCCAGTAGGCACCTCTCTGGAAACACCATATATTTT. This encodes CASRHLSGNTIYF.

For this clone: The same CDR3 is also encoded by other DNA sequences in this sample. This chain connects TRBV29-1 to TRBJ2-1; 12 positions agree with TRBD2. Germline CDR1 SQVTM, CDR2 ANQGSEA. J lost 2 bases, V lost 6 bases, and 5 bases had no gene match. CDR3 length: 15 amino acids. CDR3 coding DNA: TGCAGCGTGCTCCTAGCGGGAGGGCCCTACAATGAGCAGTTCTTC. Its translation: CSVLLAGGPYNEQFF.

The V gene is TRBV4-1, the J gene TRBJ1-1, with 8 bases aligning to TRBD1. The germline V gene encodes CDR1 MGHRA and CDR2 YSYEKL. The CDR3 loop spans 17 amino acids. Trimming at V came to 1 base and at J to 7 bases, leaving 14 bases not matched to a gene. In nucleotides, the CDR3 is TGCGCCAGCAGCCAAGTCAAAGGAGGACAGGGTTTAAATGAAGCTTTCTTT. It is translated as CASSQVKGGQGLNEAFF.

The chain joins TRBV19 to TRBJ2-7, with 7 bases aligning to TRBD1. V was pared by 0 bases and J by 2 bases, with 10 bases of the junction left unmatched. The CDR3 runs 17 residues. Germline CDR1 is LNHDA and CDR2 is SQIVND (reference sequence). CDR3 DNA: TGTGCCAGTAGTATAGAAGGTAGATGGACAGGAACCTACGAGCAGTACTTC. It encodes CASSIEGRWTGTYEQYF.

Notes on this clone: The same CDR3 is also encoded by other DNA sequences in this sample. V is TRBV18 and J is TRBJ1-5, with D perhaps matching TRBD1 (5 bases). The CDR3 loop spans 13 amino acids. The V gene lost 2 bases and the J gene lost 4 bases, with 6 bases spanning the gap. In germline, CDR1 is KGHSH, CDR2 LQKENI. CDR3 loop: CASSPGGNQPQHF. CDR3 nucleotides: TGTGCCAGCTCACCAGGGGGTAATCAGCCCCAGCATTTT.

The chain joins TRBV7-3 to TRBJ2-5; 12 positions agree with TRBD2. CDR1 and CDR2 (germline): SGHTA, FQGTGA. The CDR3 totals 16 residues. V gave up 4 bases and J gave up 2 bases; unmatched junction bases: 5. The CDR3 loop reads CASSYGLAGPQETQYF. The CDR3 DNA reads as TGTGCCAGCAGCTATGGACTAGCGGGGCCACAAGAGACCCAGTACTTC.

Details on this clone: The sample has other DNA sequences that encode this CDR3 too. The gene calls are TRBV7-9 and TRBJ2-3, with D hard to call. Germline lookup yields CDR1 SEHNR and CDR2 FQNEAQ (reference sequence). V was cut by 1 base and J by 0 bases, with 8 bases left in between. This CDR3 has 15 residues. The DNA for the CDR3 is TGTGCCAGCAGCTTAGAAGGTGGAAGCACAGATACGCAGTATTTT. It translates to CASSLEGGSTDTQYF.

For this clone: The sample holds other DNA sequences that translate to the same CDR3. In DNA form, the CDR3 reads TGTGCCAGCAGTTCTCAGGGTAACGAGCAGTACTTC. Translation gives CASSSQGNEQYF. The chain links TRBV6-6 to TRBJ2-7; perhaps TRBD1 as D (5 bases). Germline values: CDR1 MNHNY, CDR2 SVGAGI (reference sequence). V was clipped by 4 bases and J by 5 bases, with 9 bases between them. CDR3 length equals 12 residues.